Listed below are T cell receptor beta chains from one sample, sequenced in a study of OX40 agonist ivuxolimab in advanced cancers. TCRdb's table, derived via immunoSEQ multiplex PCR, lists solely in-frame clones and lacks some. The sample consists of around 25,000 clones, 65% to 90% of them appearing once. This material consisted of CD4+ or CD8+ T cells sorted from blood, taken in a trial of the OX40 agonist ivuxolimab. These receptors all stem from an adult with an advanced solid tumor such as melanoma, head and neck, liver or kidney cancer. Both conserved end residues are part of each CDR3. Each record gives: V gene, D gene, clone size, J gene, CDR3 protein, CDR3 DNA. The D gene is left open where the match is weak. Size is omitted from some rows. Given values are once, few, many or a class for expanded clones.

TRBV7-9	-	-	TRBJ1-1	CASSLVQGVNTEAFF	TGTGCCAGCAGCTTAGTGCAGGGAGTGAACACTGAAGCTTTCTTT
TRBV7-6	TRBD1	-	TRBJ2-7	CASSAPRTGGRYEQYF	TGTGCCAGCAGCGCCCCACGGACAGGGGGCCGCTACGAGCAGTACTTC
TRBV12-5	TRBD2	few	TRBJ2-1	CASGTSGGYNEQFF	TGTGCTAGTGGCACTAGCGGGGGATACAATGAGCAGTTCTTC
TRBV25-1	TRBD2	-	TRBJ2-5	CASSEDTSGSLGETQYF	TGTGCCAGCAGTGAAGATACTAGCGGGAGTCTCGGCGAGACCCAGTACTTC
TRBV6-5	TRBD1	-	TRBJ1-4	CASGLAAGGSEKLFF	TGTGCCAGCGGGCTTGCGGCAGGGGGAAGCGAAAAACTGTTTTTT
TRBV4-1	TRBD2	-	TRBJ2-1	CASTLRETLYNEQFF	TGCGCCAGTACATTGCGGGAGACTCTCTACAATGAGCAGTTCTTC
TRBV30	-	-	TRBJ1-2	CAWGGQYYGYTF	TGTGCCTGGGGCGGACAGTACTATGGCTACACCTTC
TRBV9	-	-	TRBJ2-6	CASSVRDGSSGANVLTF	TGTGCCAGCAGCGTCAGGGACGGAAGCTCTGGGGCCAACGTCCTGACTTTC
TRBV4-3	-	-	TRBJ1-1	CASSRGLRTSPEAFF	TGCGCCAGCAGCCGCGGCCTTCGGACGAGTCCTGAAGCTTTCTTT
TRBV28	-	once	TRBJ1-2	CASSKKNFNYGYTF	TGTGCCAGCAGTAAGAAGAACTTTAACTATGGCTACACCTTC
TRBV4-2	TRBD1	-	TRBJ1-2	CASSLLWTGNGYTF	TGTGCCAGCAGCTTGTTGTGGACAGGGAACGGCTACACCTTC
TRBV9	-	-	TRBJ2-7	CASSPPSYEQYF	TGTGCCAGCAGCCCCCCGAGCTACGAGCAGTACTTC
TRBV13	-	once	TRBJ2-7	CASSLGSGSYEQYF	TGTGCCAGCAGCTTAGGAAGCGGTTCCTACGAGCAGTACTTC
TRBV21-1	-	-	TRBJ2-7	CASSPGNEQYF	TGTGCCAGCAGCCCAGGGAACGAGCAGTACTTC
TRBV19	TRBD2	-	TRBJ2-7	CATASGSYEQYF	TGTGCCACTGCCAGCGGGAGCTACGAGCAGTACTTC
TRBV28	TRBD2	-	TRBJ2-7	CASSLSSGGYEQYF	TGTGCCAGCAGTTTATCCAGCGGGGGTTACGAGCAGTACTTC
TRBV9	-	-	TRBJ1-2	CASSVSGGANYGYTF	TGTGCCAGCAGCGTCAGCGGGGGGGCTAACTATGGCTACACCTTC
TRBV1	-	-	TRBJ2-1	CTSSQRESGDEQFF	TGCACCAGCAGCCAAAGAGAGTCGGGCGATGAGCAGTTCTTC
TRBV29-1	-	-	TRBJ2-7	CSVEGSQGSYEQYF	TGCAGCGTTGAAGGTTCGCAGGGCTCCTACGAGCAGTACTTC
TRBV5-1	-	-	TRBJ2-7	CASRSTDSYEQYF	TGCGCCAGCAGGTCTACAGATTCCTACGAGCAGTACTTC
TRBV11-2	-	-	TRBJ2-3	CASSPFGRKEDTQYF	TGTGCCAGCAGCCCCTTTGGTAGGAAAGAGGATACGCAGTATTTT
TRBV30	-	medium-sized	TRBJ1-1	CAWSVKATSRTEAFF	TGTGCCTGGAGTGTAAAGGCGACAAGTAGGACTGAAGCTTTCTTT
TRBV6-6	TRBD2	-	TRBJ2-1	CATASGVYNEQFF	TGTGCCACCGCTAGCGGCGTCTACAATGAGCAGTTCTTC
TRBV27	-	-	TRBJ2-3	CASSLWGDRTDTQYF	TGTGCCAGCAGTTTATGGGGGGACCGCACAGATACGCAGTATTTT
TRBV13	-	-	TRBJ2-7	CASSLAYEQYF	TGTGCCAGCAGCTTAGCTTACGAGCAGTACTTC
TRBV7-9	-	-	TRBJ1-5	CASSSWGQDNQPQHF	TGTGCCAGCAGCTCCTGGGGGCAGGACAATCAGCCCCAGCATTTT
TRBV28	TRBD1	-	TRBJ1-1	CASSPYRTGFATEAFF	TGTGCCAGCAGTCCGTATAGGACAGGGTTTGCCACTGAAGCTTTCTTT
TRBV7-9	TRBD2	-	TRBJ2-1	CASSSTTSGNRYEQFF	TGTGCCAGCAGCTCCACCACTAGCGGAAACAGATATGAGCAGTTCTTC
TRBV10-3	-	-	TRBJ2-2	CAIRVGNGELFF	TGTGCCATCAGGGTAGGGAACGGGGAGCTGTTTTTT
TRBV10-3	TRBD2	few	TRBJ2-3	CAISSSGGPRLDTQYF	TGTGCCATCAGTTCTAGCGGGGGCCCCAGGTTAGATACGCAGTATTTT
TRBV11-2	TRBD2	-	TRBJ2-7	CASTRGRGRSSYEQYF	TGTGCCAGCACCAGAGGCCGCGGGAGGAGCTCCTACGAGCAGTACTTC
TRBV7-2	-	-	TRBJ2-3	CASSLKWSTDTQYF	TGTGCCAGCAGCTTAAAGTGGAGCACAGATACGCAGTATTTT
TRBV13	TRBD1	once	TRBJ2-6	CASSPRGQGARGANVLTF	TGTGCCAGCAGCCCCCGCGGACAGGGGGCACGGGGGGCCAACGTCCTGACTTTC
TRBV2	-	-	TRBJ2-1	CASGDSLNEQFF	TGTGCCAGCGGGGACTCACTCAATGAGCAGTTCTTC
TRBV6-5	TRBD1	-	TRBJ1-1	CASKVDRGRPEAFF	TGTGCCAGCAAAGTGGACAGGGGACGTCCTGAAGCTTTCTTT
TRBV2	-	-	TRBJ2-1	CASSLSVEQFF	TGTGCCAGCAGTCTAAGCGTCGAGCAGTTCTTC
TRBV4-3	-	-	TRBJ2-3	CASSQDPLATTDTQYF	TGCGCCAGCAGCCAAGATCCGCTTGCTACCACAGATACGCAGTATTTT
TRBV18	-	-	TRBJ2-3	CASSPGDRGYTDTQYF	TGTGCCAGCTCACCAGGAGATCGAGGATACACAGATACGCAGTATTTT
TRBV4-3	TRBD1	-	TRBJ2-7	CASSQGSGTGYEQYF	TGCGCCAGCAGCCAAGGGAGCGGGACAGGGTACGAGCAGTACTTC
TRBV5-1	TRBD1	-	TRBJ1-1	CAPLVYGTAPYF	TGCGCTCCCTTAGTCTATGGGACAGCGCCCTACTTT
TRBV18	-	-	TRBJ2-1	CASSGGTGQFF	TGTGCCAGCTCAGGTGGGACGGGGCAGTTCTTC
TRBV9	-	-	TRBJ2-1	CASTGGSSYNEQFF	TGTGCCAGCACCGGGGGAAGCTCCTACAATGAGCAGTTCTTC
TRBV11-1	TRBD2	-	TRBJ2-5	CASRIAGGLKQETQYF	TGTGCCAGCAGAATAGCGGGGGGCCTAAAGCAAGAGACCCAGTACTTC
TRBV15	-	few	TRBJ2-1	CATCAGASYNEQFF	TGTGCCACCTGCGCAGGGGCTTCCTACAATGAGCAGTTCTTC
TRBV28	-	-	TRBJ2-7	CASSLSGRYEQYF	TGTGCCAGCAGTTTATCCGGGCGCTACGAGCAGTACTTC
TRBV21-1	-	few	TRBJ2-3	CASTSGTGGRKTDTQYF	TGTGCCAGCACCTCCGGGACAGGGGGCCGAAAGACAGATACGCAGTATTTT
TRBV13	TRBD2	-	TRBJ2-1	CASSSTSGRYNEQFF	TGTGCCAGCAGCTCGACTAGCGGCAGATACAATGAGCAGTTCTTC
TRBV5-4	-	-	TRBJ2-7	CASSFGPPYEQYF	TGTGCCAGCAGCTTTGGTCCTCCCTACGAGCAGTACTTC
TRBV27	TRBD2	few	TRBJ2-1	CASSRGTSVYNEQFF	TGTGCCAGCAGTAGGGGGACTAGCGTCTACAATGAGCAGTTCTTC
TRBV28	TRBD1	once	TRBJ1-1	CASSALGQANEAFF	TGTGCCAGCAGCGCTCTCGGACAGGCTAATGAAGCTTTCTTT
TRBV5-1	-	once	TRBJ2-1	CASSLRGSSHEQFF	TGCGCCAGCAGCTTGAGGGGGAGTTCTCATGAGCAGTTCTTC
TRBV4-1	TRBD2	-	TRBJ2-1	CASSLRDAGGSYNEQFF	TGCGCCAGCAGCCTTCGGGATGCGGGGGGCTCCTACAATGAGCAGTTCTTC
TRBV5-1	-	-	TRBJ1-3	CASSQDRSSGNTIYF	TGCGCCAGCAGTCAGGACAGAAGCTCTGGAAACACCATATATTTT
TRBV4-3	TRBD1	-	TRBJ2-3	CASSPRDSHTDTQYF	TGCGCCAGCAGCCCCCGGGACAGCCACACAGATACGCAGTATTTT
TRBV5-1	-	once	TRBJ2-2	CASSLVLGELFF	TGCGCCAGCAGCTTGGTTCTGGGGGAGCTGTTTTTT